These T cell receptor beta chains were read from a single sample in a study of post-analysis software for immune sequencing data. TCRdb independently ran MiXCR on the PCR reads; one entry per CDR3 protein. The table lists hundreds of thousands of distinct CDR3 sequences, over 35% of them singletons, with 9.5% to 13% in the top ten. The specimen was blood. The source of these receptors is a girl aged 5-17 years with multiple sclerosis. The CDR3 runs from the conserved cysteine through the conserved F or W. A D gene is named only where the DNA matches it firmly.

CDR3 length	V gene	D gene	CDR3 protein
17	TRBV4-1	TRBD2	CASSQKSGTSGYNEQFF
14	TRBV25-1	TRBD1	CASSEWDSYNEQFF
18	TRBV7-4	TRBD1	CASSLGGGQAPTKNIQYF
14	TRBV2	.	CASSETRDAETQYF
19	TRBV20-1	TRBD2	CSARSDGLAGGPSTDTQYF
14	TRBV4-2	.	CASSQAGAGDTQYF
14	TRBV7-6	TRBD1	CASSALGGSEKRFF
16	TRBV4-1	.	CASSQEGEMAKNMQYF
15	TRBV24-1	.	CATSGGLPPAYEQYF
12	TRBV20-1	TRBD2	CSGTRNRETQYF
14	TRBV14	.	CASSQVRVTDTQYF
18	TRBV10-3	TRBD1	CAISGPGQGRPGANVLTF
15	TRBV5-1	.	CASSLAGGEGNEQFF
16	TRBV14	.	CASSQAKPLLGTEAFF
14	TRBV7-2	TRBD2	CASSSGTSWAEQYF
17	TRBV4-1	.	CASSPLGDSIAYNEQFF
14	TRBV9	.	CASSVGGSSYEQYF
13	TRBV28	TRBD1	CASRRQGENEQFF
12	TRBV29-1	.	CSVEAITDTQYF
15	TRBV12-3/TRBV12-4	.	CASSKTSPLYNEQFF
15	TRBV7-9	TRBD2	CASSRITGGDNEQFF
14	TRBV28	TRBD1	CASSSPTGVGGYTF
15	TRBV6-2/TRBV6-3	.	CASTGFGTQSYEQYF
15	TRBV4-1	.	CASSQGRERGETQYF
14	TRBV28	.	CASHSRGEGDTQYF
19	TRBV7-6	TRBD2	CASSLAGLAGGLNTGELFF